Listed below are T cell receptor beta chains from one sample, sequenced in a study of cytomegalovirus exposure and HLA in healthy donors. Measured with immunoSEQ multiplex PCR; TCRdb has only the in-frame clones, and not every one. The profile covers about 110,000 clones, with 70% to 90% appearing a single time and 1.5% to 2% taken by the ten largest. Sample: PBMCs. The receptors were sampled from a man in his forties in good health and CMV-seronegative. Both conserved end residues are part of each CDR3. The D gene is left open where the match is weak. The size entry is marked missing in some rows and otherwise reads once, few, many or a size class.

V gene	clone size	D gene	J gene	CDR3 DNA	CDR3 protein
TRBV6-1	-	TRBD2	TRBJ2-5	TGTGCCAGCTCTAGCGGGGGGGCAGGTGAGACCCAGTACTTC	CASSSGGAGETQYF
TRBV1	-	-	TRBJ1-3	TGCACCAGCAGCCAAGACAGGGCCTTTTCTGGAAACACCATATATTTT	CTSSQDRAFSGNTIYF
TRBV6-1	-	-	TRBJ1-2	TGTGCCAGCAGTAATGGCAACTATGGCTACACCTTC	CASSNGNYGYTF
TRBV7-2	-	-	TRBJ2-1	TGTGCCAGCAGCTCGCCGAGGAATGAGCAGTTCTTC	CASSSPRNEQFF
TRBV30	-	-	TRBJ1-2	TGTGCCTGGAGTGCCGGGGGCTACACCTTC	CAWSAGGYTF
TRBV19	-	TRBD2	TRBJ2-5	TGTGCCAGTAGTACCCACGCCCCGGGGGGAGAGACCCAGTACTTC	CASSTHAPGGETQYF
TRBV5-1	once	TRBD2	TRBJ2-7	TGCGCCAGCAGCGGGGGACTAGCGGGGGCCGGCGAGCAGTACTTC	CASSGGLAGAGEQYF
TRBV21-1	-	-	TRBJ2-5	TGTGCCAGCAGCAAACTTGAGACCCAGTACTTC	CASSKLETQYF
TRBV6-1	-	-	TRBJ1-2	TGTGCCAGCAGGAAGGAAGAGGGATTGGGCTATGGCTACACCTTC	CASRKEEGLGYGYTF
TRBV5-1	-	-	TRBJ1-1	TGCGCCAGCAGCTTCCCGGGGACTGAAGCTTTCTTT	CASSFPGTEAFF
TRBV5-1	-	-	TRBJ2-7	TGCGCCAGCAGCTTGAGAGGAGGTGAGCAGTACTTC	CASSLRGGEQYF
TRBV5-6	-	-	TRBJ1-1	TGTGCCAGCAGCGCGGCGGGGGTGAACACTGAAGCTTTCTTT	CASSAAGVNTEAFF
TRBV30	-	-	TRBJ2-6	TGTGCCTGGGGAGGCACCTCTGGGGCCAACGTCCTGACTTTC	CAWGGTSGANVLTF
TRBV27	once	-	TRBJ2-1	TGTGCCAGCAGCCTGACTAGGTTTGGGGTACATGAGCAGTTCTTC	CASSLTRFGVHEQFF
TRBV7-9	-	-	TRBJ1-1	TGTGCCAGCAGCTTTTCCGGGACACTGAACACTGAAGCTTTCTTT	CASSFSGTLNTEAFF
TRBV10-3	-	-	TRBJ2-7	TGTGCCATCAGTGAGCAGGGCGCCTCCTACGAGCAGTACTTC	CAISEQGASYEQYF
TRBV5-4	-	-	TRBJ1-5	TGTGCCAGCAGCTCGGGAGGGGATCAGCCCCAGCATTTT	CASSSGGDQPQHF
TRBV29-1	-	-	TRBJ2-1	TGCAGCTCGGGCGAGGGGGCCTACAATGAGCAGTTCTTC	CSSGEGAYNEQFF
TRBV7-9	-	TRBD1	TRBJ1-1	TGTGCCAGCAGGGAGGGACAGATGAACACTGAAGCTTTCTTT	CASREGQMNTEAFF
TRBV7-2	-	TRBD1	TRBJ1-5	TGTGCCAGCAGCTTACGTACGGGACAGGGAAACAATCAGCCCCAGCATTTT	CASSLRTGQGNNQPQHF
TRBV19	few	-	TRBJ2-6	TGTGCCAGTAGTACACAGGGTGTTGGGGCCAACGTCCTGACTTTC	CASSTQGVGANVLTF
TRBV12-5	-	-	TRBJ1-5	TGTGCTAGTGGTCCTTGGGGCCTTGACAATCAGCCCCAGCATTTT	CASGPWGLDNQPQHF
TRBV6-5	-	-	TRBJ1-2	TGTGCCAGCAGCCTACAGGCTAACTATGGCTACACCTTC	CASSLQANYGYTF
TRBV18	-	TRBD1	TRBJ1-5	TGTGCCAGCTCGGGACAGGGAAATAGCAATCAGCCCCAGCATTTT	CASSGQGNSNQPQHF
TRBV5-1	-	-	TRBJ2-7	TGCGCCAGCAGCTTGGGGGACTGGCCCTACGAGCAGTACTTC	CASSLGDWPYEQYF
TRBV29-1	-	-	TRBJ1-4	TGCAGCGCTAGGACAACTAATGAAAAACTGTTTTTT	CSARTTNEKLFF
TRBV28	-	-	TRBJ2-5	TGTGCCAGCAGTGGCCGGGACTACCAAGAGACCCAGTACTTC	CASSGRDYQETQYF
TRBV5-1	-	TRBD1	TRBJ1-1	TGCGCCAGCAGGGCCGGGACAGGGGACACTGAAGCTTTCTTT	CASRAGTGDTEAFF
TRBV5-4	-	-	TRBJ2-5	TGTGCCAGCAGCTCCCCGAGCGGGGAGACCCAGTACTTC	CASSSPSGETQYF
TRBV5-1	-	-	TRBJ1-2	TGCGCCAGCAGCTTGGAGGGGGTTTCAGGTGGCTACACCTTC	CASSLEGVSGGYTF
TRBV29-1	-	-	TRBJ2-5	TGCAGCGTAACGGGAGAGACCCAGTACTTC	CSVTGETQYF
TRBV9	few	-	TRBJ2-3	TGTGCCAGCAGCGCCTACGGGGGTCGCGGCACTAGCACAGATACGCAGTATTTT	CASSAYGGRGTSTDTQYF
TRBV2	-	TRBD1	TRBJ1-5	TGTGCCAGCAGTGAGAACAGGGGATATCAGCCCCAGCATTTT	CASSENRGYQPQHF
TRBV5-1	few	-	TRBJ2-7	TGCGCCAGCTCCGATCAGGGCCCTTCTGGGGAGCAGTACTTC	CASSDQGPSGEQYF
TRBV18	-	-	TRBJ2-3	TGTGCCAGCTCACCGGGGGCAGGGGTTAATACGCAGTATTTT	CASSPGAGVNTQYF